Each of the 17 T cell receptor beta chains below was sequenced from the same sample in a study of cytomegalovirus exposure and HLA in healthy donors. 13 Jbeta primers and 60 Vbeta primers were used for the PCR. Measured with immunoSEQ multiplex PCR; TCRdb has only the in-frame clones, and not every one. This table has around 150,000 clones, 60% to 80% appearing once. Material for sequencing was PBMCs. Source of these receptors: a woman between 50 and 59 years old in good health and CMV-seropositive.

The CDR3 protein is CASSTGQGSYEQYF. The CDR3 DNA sequence: TGTGCCAGCAGCACGGGACAGGGGTCCTACGAGCAGTACTTC. The chain has TRBV21-1 and TRBJ2-7; the table gives TRBD1 as D, unverified against the DNA. TRBV21-1 is deemed a pseudogene. This CDR3 is built from 14 residues.

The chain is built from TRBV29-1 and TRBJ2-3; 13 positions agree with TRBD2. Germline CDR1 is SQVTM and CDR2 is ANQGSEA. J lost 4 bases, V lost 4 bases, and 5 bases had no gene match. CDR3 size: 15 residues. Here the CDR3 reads CSVGQLAGGPDTQYF. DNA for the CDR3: TGCAGCGTTGGCCAACTAGCGGGAGGGCCAGATACGCAGTATTTT.

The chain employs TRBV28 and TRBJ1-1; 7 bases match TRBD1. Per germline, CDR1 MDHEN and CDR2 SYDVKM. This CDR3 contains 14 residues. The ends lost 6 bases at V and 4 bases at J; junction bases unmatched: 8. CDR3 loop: CASRYRGTGTEAFF. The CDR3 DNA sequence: TGTGCCAGCAGGTACAGGGGAACGGGCACTGAAGCTTTCTTT.

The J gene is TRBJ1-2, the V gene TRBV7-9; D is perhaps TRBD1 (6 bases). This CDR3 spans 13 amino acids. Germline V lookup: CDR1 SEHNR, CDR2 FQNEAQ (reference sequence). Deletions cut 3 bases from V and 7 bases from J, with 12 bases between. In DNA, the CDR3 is TGTGCCAGCAGCTTGAGCGGGGGCTCTGGCTACACCTTC. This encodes CASSLSGGSGYTF.

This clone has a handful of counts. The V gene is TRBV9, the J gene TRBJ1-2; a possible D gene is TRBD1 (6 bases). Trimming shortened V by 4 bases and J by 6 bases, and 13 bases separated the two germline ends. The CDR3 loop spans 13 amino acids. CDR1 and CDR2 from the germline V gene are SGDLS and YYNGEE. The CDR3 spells CASSSRDMHGYTF. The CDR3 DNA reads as TGTGCCAGCAGCTCCAGGGACATGCATGGCTACACCTTC.

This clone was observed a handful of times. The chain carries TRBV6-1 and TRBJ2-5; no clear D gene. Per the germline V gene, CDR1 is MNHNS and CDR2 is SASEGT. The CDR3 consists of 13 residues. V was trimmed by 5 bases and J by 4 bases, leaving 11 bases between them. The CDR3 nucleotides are TGTGCCAGCAGTTTTAGTATTCTAGAGACCCAGTACTTC. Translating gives CASSFSILETQYF.

CDR3 DNA sequence: TGTGCCAGCATCGAGACTCTCGCAACAGATACGCAGTATTTT. It specifies CASIETLATDTQYF. V gene TRBV2 combines with J gene TRBJ2-3, with unresolved D. Germline CDR1 and CDR2: SNHLY and FYNNEI. This CDR3 spans 14 amino acids. V was trimmed by 7 bases and J by 3 bases, leaving 14 bases between them.

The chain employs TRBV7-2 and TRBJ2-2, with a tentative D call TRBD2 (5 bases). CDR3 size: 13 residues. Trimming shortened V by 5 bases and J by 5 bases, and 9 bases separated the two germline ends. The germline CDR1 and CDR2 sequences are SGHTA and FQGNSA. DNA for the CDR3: TGTGCCAGCAGCAAACCGGGGACCGGGGAGCTGTTTTTT. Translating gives CASSKPGTGELFF.

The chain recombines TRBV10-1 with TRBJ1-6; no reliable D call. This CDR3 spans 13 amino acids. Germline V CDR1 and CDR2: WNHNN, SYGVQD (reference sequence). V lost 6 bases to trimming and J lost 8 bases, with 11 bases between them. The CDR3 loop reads CASSPNTDSPLHF. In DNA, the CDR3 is TGCGCCAGCAGCCCGAACACCGATTCACCCCTCCACTTT.

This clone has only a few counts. CDR3: CASSKSGGTYEQYF. The CDR3 DNA reads TGTGCCAGTAGTAAGTCAGGGGGAACCTACGAGCAGTACTTC. The chain is built from TRBV19 and TRBJ2-7; the match to TRBD1 covers 7 bases. The CDR3 runs to 14 residues. Looked up from germline, CDR1 is LNHDA and CDR2 is SQIVND (reference sequence). Trimming at V came to 4 bases and at J to 2 bases, leaving 5 bases not matched to a gene.

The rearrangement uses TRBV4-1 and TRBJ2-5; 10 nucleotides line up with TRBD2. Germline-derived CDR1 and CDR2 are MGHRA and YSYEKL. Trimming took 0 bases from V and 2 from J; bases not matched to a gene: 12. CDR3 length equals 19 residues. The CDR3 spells CASSQERALAGISQETQYF. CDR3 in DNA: TGCGCCAGCAGCCAAGAGAGAGCACTAGCGGGGATAAGTCAAGAGACCCAGTACTTC.

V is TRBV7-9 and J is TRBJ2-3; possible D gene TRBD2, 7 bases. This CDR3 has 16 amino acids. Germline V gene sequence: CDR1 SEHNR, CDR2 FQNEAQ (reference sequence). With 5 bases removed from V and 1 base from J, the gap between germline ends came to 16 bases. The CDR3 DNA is TGTGCCAGCAGCGGGGGGGCCTTTCACGGCACAGATACGCAGTATTTT. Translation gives CASSGGAFHGTDTQYF.

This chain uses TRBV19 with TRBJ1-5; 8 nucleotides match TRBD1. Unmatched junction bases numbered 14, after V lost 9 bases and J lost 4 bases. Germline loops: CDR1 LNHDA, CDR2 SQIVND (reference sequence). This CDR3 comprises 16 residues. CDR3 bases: TGTGCCAGCGAGCTGTATCCCGGGACAGGAAATCAGCCCCAGCATTTT. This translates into CASELYPGTGNQPQHF.

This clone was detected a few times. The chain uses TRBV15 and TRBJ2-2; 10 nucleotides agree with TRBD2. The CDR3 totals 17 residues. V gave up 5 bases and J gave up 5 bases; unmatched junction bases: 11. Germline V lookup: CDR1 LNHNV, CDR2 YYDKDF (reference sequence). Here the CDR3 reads CATSLPKAGGPTGELFF. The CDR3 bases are TGTGCCACCAGCCTCCCGAAAGCGGGAGGGCCGACCGGGGAGCTGTTTTTT.

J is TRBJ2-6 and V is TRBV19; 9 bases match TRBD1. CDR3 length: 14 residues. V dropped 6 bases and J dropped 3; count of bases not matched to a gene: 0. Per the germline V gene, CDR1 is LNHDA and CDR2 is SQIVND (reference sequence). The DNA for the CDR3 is TGTGCCAGTAGGGGACAGGGTGGGGCCAACGTCCTGACTTTC. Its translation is CASRGQGGANVLTF.

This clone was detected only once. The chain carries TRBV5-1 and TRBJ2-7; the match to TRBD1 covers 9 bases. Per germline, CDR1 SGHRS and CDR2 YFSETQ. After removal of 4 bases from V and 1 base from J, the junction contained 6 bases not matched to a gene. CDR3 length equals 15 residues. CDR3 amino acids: CASSAGTGISYEQYF. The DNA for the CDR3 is TGCGCCAGCAGCGCAGGGACAGGGATTTCCTACGAGCAGTACTTC.

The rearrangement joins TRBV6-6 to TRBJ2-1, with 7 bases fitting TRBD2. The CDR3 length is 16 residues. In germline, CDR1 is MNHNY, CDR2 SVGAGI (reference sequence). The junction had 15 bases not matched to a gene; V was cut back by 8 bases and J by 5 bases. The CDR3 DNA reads TGTGCCAGCCTGGCCTCACGGGGGGACCAGGACAATGAGCAGTTCTTC. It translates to CASLASRGDQDNEQFF.